Presented here are 22 T cell receptor beta chains from one specimen sequenced in a study of T cell repertoires in cytomegalovirus infection. TCRdb re-derived calls from the reads in MiXCR, one entry per CDR3 protein. Here the sample spans 130,000 or so distinct CDR3 sequences, about 6% being singletons. The source material was PBMCs. The receptors derive from a human donor in good health (CMV status not recorded). Some clones in this sample may be carry-over from other donors' samples.

The sample holds many counts of this clonotype. The CDR3 loop is CASSYTGTANQPQHF. In DNA, the CDR3 is TGTGCCAGCAGCTACACCGGGACAGCCAATCAGCCCCAGCATTTT. V gene TRBV7-2 combines with J gene TRBJ1-5, with 7 positions matching TRBD1. Germline V gives CDR1 SGHTA, CDR2 FQGNSA. The CDR3 totals 15 residues. V shed 4 bases, J shed 3 bases, and the junction held 6 bases outside the gene matches.

This clonotype was detected a few times. J is TRBJ2-2 and V is TRBV5-1, with D unclear. The length of the CDR3 is 14 residues. From germline, CDR1 is SGHRS and CDR2 YFSETQ. The V end was cut by 1 base, the J end by 1 base, with 5 bases between. In nucleotides, the CDR3 is TGCGCCAGCAGCTTGTGGCAGAACACCGGGGAGCTGTTTTTT. This gives the protein CASSLWQNTGELFF. The full variable domain, completed using reference TRBV5-1 and TRBJ2-2, is KAGVTQTPRYLIKTRGQQVTLSCSPISGHRSVSWYQQTPGQGLQFLFEYFSETQRNKGNFPGRFSGRQFSNSRSEMNVSTLELGDSALYLCASSLWQNTGELFFGEGSRLTVL.

CDR3 nucleotides: TGTGCCAGCAGCCCCGGACTAGCGAGGACAGATACGCAGTATTTT. Encoded protein: CASSPGLARTDTQYF. This chain uses TRBV14 with TRBJ2-3; 9 bases fit TRBD2. Germline values: CDR1 SGHDN, CDR2 FVKESK. Trimming took 4 bases from V and 3 from J; bases not matched to a gene: 5. The CDR3 is made up of 15 amino acids.

There are many counts of this clonotype. CDR3 sequence reads: CASRSGSFAFTGELFF. For the CDR3, the DNA is TGTGCCAGCAGATCGGGATCGTTCGCTTTCACCGGGGAGCTGTTTTTT. The rearrangement uses TRBV7-9 and TRBJ2-2; maybe TRBD2 (5 bases). From germline, CDR1 is SEHNR and CDR2 FQNEAQ (reference sequence). CDR3 length: 16 amino acids. V was clipped by 6 bases and J by 4 bases, with 18 bases between them.

This clonotype has ten or more counts. J is TRBJ1-2 and V is TRBV7-2; 8 positions agree with TRBD1. Trimming removed 5 bases from V and 9 bases from J; junction bases left unmatched: 11. From germline, CDR1 is SGHTA and CDR2 FQGNSA. This CDR3 has 14 amino acids. The CDR3 DNA reads TGTGCCAGCAGCATCCAGGGGGCTTCCCTTAGCTACACCTTC. This encodes CASSIQGASLSYTF. Drawing the rest from reference TRBV7-2 and TRBJ1-2, the complete variable domain is GAGVSQSPSNKVTEKGKDVELRCDPISGHTALYWYRQSLGQGLEFLIYFQGNSAPDKSGLPSDRFSAERTGGSVSTLTIQRTQQEDSAVYLCASSIQGASLSYTFGSGTRLTVV.

At least ten counts were recorded for this clonotype. The rearrangement uses TRBV10-3 and TRBJ2-3; the D gene is possibly TRBD1 (6 bases). The CDR3 sequence is 14 residues long. The germline V gene encodes CDR1 ENHRY and CDR2 SYGVKD. V shed 5 bases and J shed 5 bases, with 14 bases lying between them. CDR3 DNA: TGTGCCATCAGTCCGGGACGAGGGGGAGATACGCAGTATTTT. Translating it yields CAISPGRGGDTQYF.

The sample holds many counts of this clonotype. The gene calls are TRBV7-3 and TRBJ1-2; 8 bases map to TRBD1. Germline CDR1 SGHTA, CDR2 FQGTGA. V shed 3 bases, J shed 3 bases, and the junction held 0 bases outside the gene matches. CDR3 length: 13 amino acids. CDR3 region: CASSLTGDYGYTF. The CDR3 DNA reads TGTGCCAGCAGCTTGACAGGGGACTATGGCTACACCTTC.

Ten or more counts support this clonotype. V gene TRBV7-2 combines with J gene TRBJ2-3, with D tentatively TRBD2 (5 bases). The CDR3 has 13 residues. The germline gives CDR1 SGHTA, CDR2 FQGNSA. Trimming took 2 bases from V and 5 from J, leaving 8 bases between them. For the CDR3, the DNA is TGTGCCAGCAGCTTAACGGCGGGAGATACGCAGTATTTT. This gives the protein CASSLTAGDTQYF. The variable domain in full, completed from reference TRBV7-2 and TRBJ2-3, reads GAGVSQSPSNKVTEKGKDVELRCDPISGHTALYWYRQSLGQGLEFLIYFQGNSAPDKSGLPSDRFSAERTGGSVSTLTIQRTQQEDSAVYLCASSLTAGDTQYFGPGTRLTVL.

Ten or more counts support this clonotype. The genes are TRBV20-1 and TRBJ2-2, with TRBD2 as a possible D gene (7 bases). CDR3 length: 14 residues. Germline V gene sequence: CDR1 DFQATT, CDR2 SNEGSKA (reference sequence). Trimming left V 4 bases short and J 2 bases short, with 11 bases between. The CDR3 coding sequence is TGCAGTGCTAAAACGGGGGGCAACACCGGGGAGCTGTTTTTT. This sequence encodes CSAKTGGNTGELFF.

This clonotype was recorded many times. The CDR3 sequence is CASSLDRSFTDTQYF. CDR3 sequence (DNA): TGTGCCAGCAGTTTGGACAGGTCATTCACAGATACGCAGTATTTT. The chain carries TRBV6-2 or TRBV6-3 and TRBJ2-3; TRBD1 aligns across 7 bases. The germline gives CDR1 MNHEY, CDR2 SVGEGT. V was clipped by 4 bases and J by 2 bases; unmatched bases: 6. The CDR3 extends over 15 amino acids.

The genes are TRBV18 and TRBJ1-2; D is undetermined. CDR3 length: 14 residues. V gave up 4 bases and J gave up 3 bases, with 12 bases separating them. Germline CDR1 is KGHSH and CDR2 is LQKENI. This CDR3 is CASSLAPEDYGYTF. CDR3 in DNA: TGTGCCAGCTCACTGGCGCCGGAGGACTATGGCTACACCTTC. The whole variable domain, remainder taken from reference TRBV18 and TRBJ1-2, is NAGVMQNPRHLVRRRGQEARLRCSPMKGHSHVYWYRQLPEEGLKFMVYLQKENIIDESGMPKERFSAEFPKEGPSILRIQQVVRGDSAAYFCASSLAPEDYGYTFGSGTRLTVV.

At least ten counts were recorded for this clonotype. V usage is TRBV6-2 or TRBV6-3 and J usage is TRBJ2-7; TRBD1 might be the D (6 bases). Germline V gives CDR1 MNHEY, CDR2 SVGEGT. The CDR3 consists of 15 residues. V was trimmed by 6 bases and J by 2 bases, leaving 17 bases between them. This CDR3 is CASRNSGTSTYEQYF. As DNA, the CDR3 is TGTGCCAGCAGAAACTCCGGGACATCCACCTACGAGCAGTACTTC.

Regarding this clonotype: Just one base apart from a much larger clone, this may be a read error. The V and J genes are TRBV10-3 and TRBJ1-2; D unresolved. Germline lookup yields CDR1 ENHRY and CDR2 SYGVKD. This CDR3 is 14 amino acids long. The CDR3 is CASSEQTDNYGYTF. CDR3 nucleotides: TGTGCCAGCAGTGAACAGACCGACAACTATGGCTACACCTTC.

The rearrangement joins TRBV24-1 to TRBJ2-7; D might be TRBD1 or TRBD2, each matching 5 bases. The CDR3 is 13 residues long. Trimming left V 9 bases short and J 4 bases short, with 15 bases between. CDR1 is KGHDR, CDR2 SFDVKD, per germline. The CDR3 here is CATEEGPPYEQYF. The CDR3 nucleotides are TGTGCCACCGAAGAGGGACCTCCTTACGAGCAGTACTTC.

This clonotype has a handful of counts. The rearrangement uses TRBV29-1 and TRBJ1-1; 7 bases line up with TRBD1. The V segment lost 7 bases and the J segment 0 bases; nucleotides outside the gene matches: 11. CDR3 length: 15 amino acids. Per the germline V gene, CDR1 is SQVTM and CDR2 is ANQGSEA. The chain's CDR3 is CSADVGQTMNTEAFF. For the CDR3, the DNA is TGCAGCGCCGACGTGGGACAGACGATGAACACTGAAGCTTTCTTT.

This clonotype was found many times. The chain recombines TRBV7-2 with TRBJ2-1; D not resolved. Trimming removed 5 bases at V and 0 bases at J, with 11 bases between. The length of the CDR3 is 15 residues. Germline CDR1 and CDR2: SGHTA and FQGNSA. For the CDR3, the DNA is TGTGCCAGCAGCCGACCCGGCAGCTCCTACAATGAGCAGTTCTTC. The encoded protein is CASSRPGSSYNEQFF.

The rearrangement uses TRBV5-6 and TRBJ2-6, with D perhaps TRBD2 (6 bases). V lost 4 bases and J 2 bases, leaving 16 bases between the germline ends. Germline V gives CDR1 SGHDT, CDR2 YYEEEE. The CDR3 contains 17 residues. CDR3 DNA sequence: TGTGCCAGCAGCCCGACCAGGGACTTCGCTGGGGCCAACGTCCTGACTTTC. As protein: CASSPTRDFAGANVLTF.

This clonotype turned up a few times. J is TRBJ1-1 and V is TRBV20-1; TRBD1 aligns across 7 bases. The CDR3 loop spans 13 amino acids. V shed 6 bases and J 4 bases; nucleotides not matched to a gene: 8. CDR1 is DFQATT, CDR2 SNEGSKA, per germline (reference sequence). Written as DNA, the CDR3 is TGCAGTGCCCCTGGACAGGCTGCCACTGAAGCTTTCTTT. Its protein is CSAPGQAATEAFF.

This clonotype was seen many times. V is TRBV7-9 and J is TRBJ2-3, with D perhaps assigned TRBD1 or TRBD2 (6 bases each). Germline lookup yields CDR1 SEHNR and CDR2 FQNEAQ (reference sequence). This CDR3 is built from 15 residues. V was shortened by 3 bases and J by 2 bases, with 12 bases between the two germline ends. The CDR3 protein is CASSLRGALTDTQYF. The CDR3 bases are TGTGCCAGCAGCTTGAGGGGGGCCCTCACAGATACGCAGTATTTT.

This clonotype turned up a few times. This chain links TRBV3-1 with TRBJ1-1, with a tentative D call TRBD1 (5 bases). V was clipped by 1 base and J by 0 bases, with 15 bases between them. Germline loops: CDR1 LGHDT, CDR2 YNNKEL (reference sequence). The CDR3 runs 17 residues. The CDR3 here is CASSQGSRAMMNTEAFF. The CDR3 nucleotides read TGTGCCAGCAGCCAAGGGAGCAGGGCGATGATGAACACTGAAGCTTTCTTT.

This clonotype was counted many times. The chain recombines TRBV5-5 with TRBJ2-2, with 7 bases lining up with TRBD1. Per germline, CDR1 SGHKS and CDR2 YYEKEE (reference sequence). The CDR3 is made up of 16 amino acids. With V trimmed by 4 bases and J by 3 bases, 9 bases remained unmatched. The CDR3 loop reads CASSPVRQGYTGELFF. CDR3 bases: TGTGCCAGCAGCCCCGTTCGACAGGGATACACCGGGGAGCTGTTTTTT.

This clonotype appeared many times. This chain uses TRBV28 with TRBJ2-1; 10 bases align to TRBD1. Germline trimming cut 6 bases from V and 4 bases from J; bases unmatched to any gene: 6. Germline assignment: CDR1 MDHEN and CDR2 SYDVKM. The length of the CDR3 is 15 residues. The CDR3 reads CASSPVGQGYNEQFF. The CDR3 coding sequence is TGTGCCAGCAGCCCAGTGGGACAGGGGTACAATGAGCAGTTCTTC.